A selection of T cell receptor beta chains follows, all from one sample in a study of vaccination and CD4 T cells after COVID-19. No antigen has been assigned to these receptors. From the PCR reads, TCRdb called clonotypes with MiXCR, one entry per CDR3 protein. Of over 10,000 distinct CDR3 sequences listed, roughly 44% are singletons. Sequenced material: cultured CD4+ T cells from blood. The receptors stem from a human donor with COVID-19. Both conserved end residues are part of each CDR3. The D gene is left open where the match is weak. The size of a clone is reported for some rows only, either as once, few or many, or as a class for expanded clones.

j_call clone_size d_call v_call cdr3_nt cdr3_aa
TRBJ2-5 few . TRBV6-1 TGTGCCAGCAGCAGGGGACTGGTCCAAGAGACCCAGTACTTC CASSRGLVQETQYF
TRBJ1-4 . TRBD1 TRBV4-3 TGCGCCAGCAGCCAGGCGGGACAGGGAGGAGAAAAACTGTTTTTT CASSQAGQGGEKLFF
TRBJ2-2 few . TRBV7-7 TGTGCTAGCAGCAGACAGTACACCGGGGAGCTGTTTTTT CASSRQYTGELFF
TRBJ1-6 few TRBD1 TRBV27 TGTGCCAGCAGTCCTTTGCCGACAGGGAAGGATTCACCCCTCCACTTT CASSPLPTGKDSPLHF
TRBJ1-2 few . TRBV20-1 TGCAGTGCTAGAGATTGGGGCCTTCTCGGCTATGGCTACACCTTC CSARDWGLLGYGYTF
TRBJ1-5 . . TRBV5-1 TGCGCCAGCAGCACCGAGGGGGGGTTGGGTCAGCCCCAGCATTTT CASSTEGGLGQPQHF
TRBJ1-4 . TRBD1 TRBV5-4 TGTGCTACAGGGGAGGGGGCTGAAGAAAAACTGTTTTTT CATGEGAEEKLFF
TRBJ2-5 . . TRBV20-1 TGCAGTGCTATTGGCACCGGGCTGCAAGAGACCCAGTACTTC CSAIGTGLQETQYF
TRBJ1-5 . . TRBV9 TGTGCCAGCAGCGCCTCAGGGGAGTTACAGCCCCAGCATTTT CASSASGELQPQHF
TRBJ2-3 few . TRBV27 TGTGCCAGCAGTACCGCGAGCACAGATACGCAGTATTTT CASSTASTDTQYF
TRBJ1-6 few . TRBV7-9 TGTGCCAGCAGCAGCTCCTATAATTCACCCCTCCACTTT CASSSSYNSPLHF
TRBJ2-1 . TRBD2 TRBV5-4 TGTGCCAGCAGCCGGCCCACCAGCGGGGGGTCCGGCAATGAGCAGTTCTTC CASSRPTSGGSGNEQFF
TRBJ2-2 . . TRBV7-9 TGTGCCAGCAGCTTAACCGTGAACACCGGGGAGCTGTTTTTT CASSLTVNTGELFF
TRBJ1-6 . . TRBV7-2 TGTGCCAGCAGCCCCACGGATACCTCACCCCTCCACTTT CASSPTDTSPLHF
TRBJ1-4 . TRBD1 TRBV27 TGTGCCAGCAGTTTATCGGCAGGGGGACGTGTGTTTTTT CASSLSAGGRVFF
TRBJ1-1 few . TRBV6-2/TRBV6-3 TGTGCCAGCAGTTCTCCCCTATGGGGGGTACCCGACCTGAACACTGAAGCTTTCTTT CASSSPLWGVPDLNTEAFF
TRBJ1-2 . . TRBV14 TGTGCCAGCAGCCAAGGACAAACCTTGGATGGCTACACCTTC CASSQGQTLDGYTF
TRBJ2-5 . . TRBV20-1 TGCAGTTCTCCATTGGTCAGCGCCCGACTAGACCAAGAGACCCAGTACTTC CSSPLVSARLDQETQYF
TRBJ1-1 once TRBD1 TRBV5-1 TGCGCCACTTCGACAGGGGACACTGAAGCTTTCTTT CATSTGDTEAFF
TRBJ2-7 . . TRBV11-2 TGTGCCAGCAGCTTAGTTTCCAGACCCTACGAGCAGTACTTC CASSLVSRPYEQYF
TRBJ1-6 . . TRBV12-3/TRBV12-4 TGTGCCAGCAGTTGGGACCACACCGGCGCCTATAATTCACCCCTCCACTTT CASSWDHTGAYNSPLHF
TRBJ2-1 . TRBD1 TRBV20-1 TGCAGTGCTAGATGGACAGGGCCCAATGAGCAGTTCTTC CSARWTGPNEQFF
TRBJ1-2 . . TRBV14 TGTGCCAGCAGCCAAGATTACTCCCATGGCTACACCTTC CASSQDYSHGYTF
TRBJ1-5 . TRBD1 TRBV12-3/TRBV12-4 TGTGCCAGCAGTCTGGACAGGGATCAGCCCCAGCATTTT CASSLDRDQPQHF
TRBJ1-5 . . TRBV6-2/TRBV6-3 TGTGCCAGCACCCCTTCGGGGGTTAGCAATCAGCCCCAGCATTTT CASTPSGVSNQPQHF
TRBJ1-2 . TRBD1 TRBV12-3/TRBV12-4 TGTGCCAGCAGTCGTGGACAGGGAAGTCTCTATGGCTACACCTTC CASSRGQGSLYGYTF
TRBJ1-2 . . TRBV6-5 TGTGCCAGCAGTTACTCGAAGGGTGCCTATGGCTACACCTTC CASSYSKGAYGYTF